This TCR beta chain was sequenced for a study of CD4 T cells in relation to SARS-CoV-2 and coronaviruses. Deep TCR-beta sequencing used DNA from uncultured naive and memory CD4+ T cells. Sequencing used immunoSEQ multiplex PCR; TCRdb keeps in-frame clones, though not all of them. Among under 13,000 clones, about 87% were seen once, and the ten largest hold over 2%. CDR3 length: 17 residues. The germline gives CDR1 MNHNS, CDR2 SASEGT. Unmatched junction bases numbered 4, after V lost 3 bases and J lost 0 bases. V gene TRBV6-1 combines with J gene TRBJ2-4, with 11 bases identical to TRBD2. Sequencing was done on a sample of naive CD4+ T cells from PBMCs. As for subset: naive CD4+ T cells isolated by negative enrichment. The sequence was obtained from an adult with COVID-19. As DNA, the CDR3 is TGTGCCAGCAGTGATGGACTAGCGGGCTTAGCCAAAAACATTCAGTACTTC. This translates into CASSDGLAGLAKNIQYF.